The subject of this entry is one T cell receptor (beta chain). Its specificity is not known. The data are from a study of T cell responses to AZD1222 COVID-19 vaccine. Findings and caveats of the study: Only 5 or 6 people who got AZD1222 tested seropositive at baseline. The donor cohort was predominantly white British with a female majority, and clonal diversity may have been underestimated. The study sampled repertoires only after the peak T cell response.

Only in-frame clones appear in the TCRdb table, and some are missing; sequencing was by immunoSEQ multiplex PCR. Of more than 100,000 clones in the sample, 85% to 90% are singletons; the top ten hold 8% to 9.5%. The CDR3 is 16 amino acids. V was clipped by 7 bases and J by 4 bases; unmatched bases: 13. Germline V lookup: CDR1 MDHEN, CDR2 SYDVKM. The sequence was obtained from an adult in good health. The sample consisted of peripheral blood, taken on day 0 of AZD1222 vaccination. The rearrangement joins TRBV28 to TRBJ1-5, with 7 bases identical to TRBD1. CDR3 protein: CASTPPGTVRNQPQHF. The CDR3 DNA reads as TGTGCCAGCACCCCTCCTGGGACAGTGAGGAATCAGCCCCAGCATTTT.